These 4 T cell receptor beta chains were all obtained from the same sample, sequenced in a study of fetal regulatory T cell absence and autoimmunity. TCRdb's copy holds only in-frame clones and misses some; the assay was immunoSEQ multiplex PCR. The data hold about 95,000 clones, with 55% to 75% observed a single time. Sequences were obtained from pancreas tissue. These TCRs come from a male donor with IPEX syndrome.

This rearrangement joins TRBV2 to TRBJ2-1; 7 nucleotides match TRBD1. The V segment lost 6 bases and the J segment 2 bases; nucleotides outside the gene matches: 4. CDR1 and CDR2 (germline): SNHLY, FYNNEI. The CDR3 has 14 amino acids. DNA for the CDR3: TGTGCCAGCAGGCGACAGGGCCCCTACAATGAGCAGTTCTTC. It encodes CASRRQGPYNEQFF.

The rearrangement joins TRBV6-1 to TRBJ2-1; 9 bases align to TRBD2. With V trimmed by 1 base and J by 5 bases, 3 bases remained unmatched. Germline CDR1 is MNHNS and CDR2 is SASEGT. This CDR3 is 15 amino acids long. The CDR3 DNA follows: TGTGCCAGCAGTGAAGGGGTAGCGGGAGACAATGAGCAGTTCTTC. This encodes CASSEGVAGDNEQFF.

This sequence joins TRBV21-1 and TRBJ1-2. TRBV21-1 is a listed pseudogene. The CDR3 runs 14 residues. DNA of the CDR3: TGTGCCAGCCCCCCCGGGGGCGCTAGCTATGGCTACACCTTC. It codes for CASPPGGASYGYTF.

The V call is TRBV6-5, the J call TRBJ2-7, with TRBD1 identical over 7 bases. With 6 bases clipped from V and 3 bases from J, the junction kept 5 bases outside the gene matches. Germline CDR1 MNHEY, CDR2 SVGAGI. CDR3 length: 13 amino acids. The CDR3 loop reads CASSLTGRYEQYF. The DNA for the CDR3 is TGTGCCAGCAGCCTGACAGGGCGCTACGAGCAGTACTTC.